Following are 17 T cell receptor beta chains from one sample sequenced in a study of T cells in Graves' hyperthyroidism and ophthalmopathy. From RNA transcripts, TCR beta CDR3 regions were amplified. HTBI primers were used for first-round RT-PCR of the TCR CDR3. Each CDR3 protein is one row after TCRdb ran MiXCR on the multiplex PCR reads. The table shows 50,000 to 60,000 distinct CDR3 sequences, with less than 50% occurring only once. The specimen was blood. These receptors all come from a woman younger than 45 with Graves' ophthalmopathy.

Many counts were recorded for this clonotype. The chain joins TRBV5-6 to TRBJ1-2; TRBD1 is a possible D gene (6 bases). V was cut by 2 bases and J by 8 bases, with 19 bases left in between. This CDR3 comprises 15 residues. Germline V gene sequence: CDR1 SGHDT, CDR2 YYEEEE. DNA of the CDR3: TGTGCCAGCAGCTTAACGCCGGGGGCGGGGAAGGGCTACACCTTC. Its protein is CASSLTPGAGKGYTF.

V and J are TRBV15 and TRBJ2-1; 8 bases match TRBD2. Per germline, CDR1 LNHNV and CDR2 YYDKDF (reference sequence). Germline trimming cut 0 bases from V and 1 base from J; bases unmatched to any gene: 5. This CDR3 contains 17 residues. The CDR3, as DNA: TGTGCCACCAGCAGAGATATCGGCGGGAGGTCCTACAATGAGCAGTTCTTC. Its translation is CATSRDIGGRSYNEQFF.

Ten or more counts support this clonotype. The rearrangement links TRBV5-6 to TRBJ1-1; D unclear. Deletions cut 4 bases from V and 1 base from J, with 14 bases between. Germline V lookup: CDR1 SGHDT, CDR2 YYEEEE. CDR3 length: 15 residues. The DNA of the CDR3 is TGTGCCAGCAGCCCGGTGGGTGGGGAGAACACTGAAGCTTTCTTT. The encoded protein is CASSPVGGENTEAFF.

The CDR3 spells CASSGPGQYSETQYF. CDR3 in DNA: TGTGCCAGCAGCGGGCCGGGACAGTATTCTGAGACCCAGTACTTC. The chain recombines TRBV9 with TRBJ2-5; 7 bases match TRBD1. CDR1 and CDR2 (germline): SGDLS, YYNGEE. The CDR3 has 15 amino acids. Germline trimming cut 3 bases from V and 5 bases from J; bases unmatched to any gene: 10. Together with reference TRBV9 and TRBJ2-5, the CDR3 gives the full variable domain: DSGVTQTPKHLITATGQRVTLRCSPRSGDLSVYWYQQSLDQGLQFLIQYYNGEERAKGNILERFSAQQFPDLHSELNLSSLELGDSALYFCASSGPGQYSETQYFGPGTRLLVL.

This clonotype was counted many times. The V call is TRBV7-2, the J call TRBJ1-3; D ambiguous. Germline V gene sequence: CDR1 SGHTA, CDR2 FQGNSA. V lost 0 bases to trimming and J lost 2 bases, with 8 bases between them. CDR3 length: 15 residues. The CDR3 nucleotides read TGTGCCAGCAGCTTAGCAGTAACAGCTGGAAACACCATATATTTT. Its translation: CASSLAVTAGNTIYF.

This clonotype was seen at least ten times. The chain combines TRBV28 with TRBJ2-5; D might be TRBD2 (6 bases). V shed 6 bases and J shed 5 bases, with 13 bases lying between them. CDR3 length equals 13 residues. Germline CDR1 and CDR2: MDHEN and SYDVKM. CDR3 region: CASRPPGRETQYF. CDR3 nucleotides: TGTGCCAGCAGACCCCCGGGGAGGGAGACCCAGTACTTC.

This clonotype was recorded at least ten times. The chain joins TRBV5-4 to TRBJ2-1, with D perhaps matching TRBD1 (6 bases). V gave up 4 bases and J gave up 10 bases, with 21 bases separating them. Germline V gene lookup returns CDR1 SGHNT and CDR2 YYREEE (reference sequence). This CDR3 is 15 amino acids long. In DNA form, the CDR3 reads TGTGCCAGCAGCCTAACAGGGTCCCCGGGAAAAGAGCAGTTCTTC. As protein: CASSLTGSPGKEQFF.

Note on this clonotype: The missing conserved phenylalanine or tryptophan at the end of this CDR3 makes a read error likely. No DNA is shown, since the ends of the CDR3 on it are uncertain; the CDR3 is the one TCRdb lists. The rearrangement uses TRBV28 and TRBJ1-3; TRBD1 was called by the table and not checked on the DNA. A total of 9 residues make up the CDR3, ends included. CDR1 and CDR2 from the germline V gene are MDHEN and SYDVKM. CDR3 protein: CASREGSAH.

The chain uses TRBV9 and TRBJ2-7; D remains ambiguous. The CDR3 contains 15 residues. CDR1 and CDR2 (germline): SGDLS, YYNGEE. Trimming left V 0 bases short and J 0 bases short, with 10 bases between. The CDR3 here is CASSVGSASSYEQYF. The CDR3, as DNA: TGTGCCAGCAGCGTAGGGTCAGCTAGCTCCTACGAGCAGTACTTC. The whole variable domain, remainder taken from reference TRBV9 and TRBJ2-7, is DSGVTQTPKHLITATGQRVTLRCSPRSGDLSVYWYQQSLDQGLQFLIQYYNGEERAKGNILERFSAQQFPDLHSELNLSSLELGDSALYFCASSVGSASSYEQYFGPGTRLTVT.

The chain combines TRBV19 with TRBJ1-2; 9 nucleotides line up with TRBD1. Germline values: CDR1 LNHDA, CDR2 SQIVND (reference sequence). Unmatched junction bases numbered 8, after V lost 5 bases and J lost 4 bases. This CDR3 contains 15 residues. The CDR3 reads CASSDRDRVSYGYTF. CDR3 in DNA: TGTGCCAGTAGTGATCGGGACAGGGTGAGCTATGGCTACACCTTC.

In its sample, this clonotype was seen many times. V gene TRBV12-5 combines with J gene TRBJ2-7; 10 nucleotides agree with TRBD1. The J segment lost 2 bases and the V segment lost 7 bases, leaving 8 bases of the junction unmatched. Germline CDR1 and CDR2: LGHNT and FRNRAP. The CDR3 has 15 amino acids. DNA of the CDR3: TGTGCTAGTGCCAACAAAGGACAGGGGGCCTACGAGCAGTACTTC. It yields the protein CASANKGQGAYEQYF.

The chain uses TRBV7-2 and TRBJ1-1; weak D call: TRBD1 (6 bases). With 5 bases removed from V and 4 bases from J, the gap between germline ends came to 20 bases. The CDR3 length is 16 residues. CDR1 and CDR2 (germline): SGHTA, FQGNSA. This chain's CDR3 is CASSGGPPGFGTEAFF. The CDR3 coding sequence is TGTGCCAGCAGCGGGGGGCCTCCGGGATTCGGCACTGAAGCTTTCTTT.

This rearrangement joins TRBV28 to TRBJ1-3, with a tentative D call TRBD1 (5 bases). This CDR3 is built from 15 residues. The V and J ends lost 8 bases and 0 bases respectively, with 14 bases between them. Germline CDR1 and CDR2: MDHEN and SYDVKM. The CDR3 sequence: CASWEGRHSGNTIYF. CDR3 DNA: TGTGCCAGCTGGGAGGGGAGGCACTCTGGAAACACCATATATTTT.

About this clonotype: The junction departs from the called germline gene at one end, perhaps through a read error. The V call is TRBV5-1, the J call TRBJ2-2; TRBD1 matches 7 bases. Germline loops: CDR1 SGHRS, CDR2 YFSETQ. The CDR3 consists of 16 residues. The CDR3 DNA is TGCGCCGGCAGCTTGATTGAGAGGGGGCTTGCAAGGGTGCTGTTTTTT. Protein: CAGSLIERGLARVLFF.

By its share, this clonotype is medium-sized. The genes are TRBV29-1 and TRBJ1-4, with D perhaps TRBD1 (5 bases). The CDR3 extends over 12 amino acids. V was trimmed by 2 bases and J by 8 bases, leaving 9 bases between them. Germline V CDR1 and CDR2: SQVTM, ANQGSEA. The DNA of the CDR3 is TGCAGCGTTGAATTGGGGGACGAAAAACTGTTTTTT. This sequence encodes CSVELGDEKLFF.

This clonotype showed up many times. The chain combines TRBV7-6 with TRBJ2-1; TRBD2 matches 8 bases. Germline assignment: CDR1 SGHVS and CDR2 FNYEAQ. This CDR3 region has 15 residues. The junction had 8 bases not matched to a gene; V was cut back by 5 bases and J by 5 bases. CDR3 residues: CASSPEREFHNEQFF. DNA of the CDR3: TGTGCCAGCAGCCCCGAGCGGGAGTTCCACAATGAGCAGTTCTTC.

A remark on this clonotype: The missing conserved phenylalanine or tryptophan at the end of this CDR3 makes a read error likely. This chain uses TRBV6-5 with TRBJ2-5; D is uncertain. Germline V CDR1 and CDR2: MNHEY, SVGAGI. This CDR3 is 11 amino acids long. Trimming removed 5 bases from V and 5 bases from J, with 6 bases in between. The CDR3 sequence: CASSARETQYL. Written as DNA, the CDR3 is TGTGCCAGCAGTGCGAGGGAGACCCAGTACCTC.